The next 13 T cell receptor beta chains were all read from a single sample in a study of identical twins. TCRdb used MiXCR to reprocess the 5' RACE reads, holding one entry per CDR3 protein. The data hold some 600,000 distinct CDR3 sequences, with roughly 6.6% observed a single time. The same specimen was also included in a second study, on yellow fever vaccine responses in identical twins.

Sequenced input: PBMCs. These receptors all stem from a woman under 30 in good health.

The table lists this clonotype with a few counts. V is TRBV18 and J is TRBJ2-7; a weak D match, TRBD1 (6 bases). The CDR3 sequence is 15 residues long. The ends were cut back, 1 base at V and 2 bases at J, with 12 bases in the middle. Germline V CDR1 and CDR2: KGHSH, LQKENI. This CDR3 is CASSPLTGTTYEQYF. The CDR3 nucleotides read TGTGCCAGCTCACCACTAACCGGGACAACCTACGAGCAGTACTTC.

The gene calls are TRBV5-1 and TRBJ2-1; perhaps TRBD1 as D (5 bases). This CDR3 has 14 residues. Germline V gene sequence: CDR1 SGHRS, CDR2 YFSETQ. Deletions cut 9 bases from V and 5 bases from J, with 18 bases between. The CDR3 nucleotides read TGCGCCACCCAGACAGACCCCATGAACAATGAGCAGTTCTTC. The encoded protein is CATQTDPMNNEQFF.

This chain joins TRBV9 and TRBJ2-5; D not resolved. Trimming removed 7 bases at V and 5 bases at J, with 18 bases between. The V gene's germline CDR1 is SGDLS and CDR2 YYNGEE. The CDR3 extends over 14 amino acids. CDR3 residues: CASQNPVVDETQYF. The DNA of the CDR3 is TGTGCCAGCCAGAACCCGGTAGTGGATGAGACCCAGTACTTC.

This clonotype turned up a few times. The V and J genes are TRBV2 and TRBJ2-7; D possibly corresponds to TRBD2 (5 bases). V was trimmed by 4 bases and J by 4 bases, leaving 8 bases between them. This CDR3 contains 12 residues. Germline lookup yields CDR1 SNHLY and CDR2 FYNNEI. The CDR3 DNA is TGTGCCAGCAGTGTAGAGGGATACGAGCAGTACGTC. Amino acid sequence: CASSVEGYEQYV.

The chain has TRBV11-2 and TRBJ2-5; D ambiguous. CDR3 length: 14 amino acids. CDR1 SGHAT and CDR2 FQNNGV come from the germline V gene. V gave up 0 bases and J gave up 7 bases, with 12 bases separating them. The CDR3, as DNA: TGTGCCAGCAGCTTAGAGTTGGGAAGAAGGACCCAGTACTTC. Amino acid sequence: CASSLELGRRTQYF.

The V call is TRBV27, the J call TRBJ2-3; TRBD2 might be the D (6 bases). The V end lost 4 bases, the J end lost 1 base, and 12 bases lay between the germline ends. Germline CDR1 MNHEY, CDR2 SMNVEV (reference sequence). The CDR3 is made up of 15 amino acids. The CDR3 is CASSSHGGRTDTQYF. The CDR3, as DNA: TGTGCCAGCAGTTCACACGGGGGACGCACAGATACGCAGTATTTT.

This clonotype was observed a few times. This rearrangement joins TRBV7-9 to TRBJ2-1; the match to TRBD2 covers 11 bases. Trimming removed 2 bases from V and 5 bases from J; junction bases left unmatched: 5. The CDR3 is 16 residues long. Germline V gives CDR1 SEHNR, CDR2 FQNEAQ (reference sequence). The CDR3 nucleotides are TGTGCCAGCAGCTTACTTAGACTAGCGGGACACAATGAGCAGTTCTTC. The encoded protein is CASSLLRLAGHNEQFF. Full variable domain (missing parts from reference TRBV7-9 and TRBJ2-1): DTGVSQNPRHKITKRGQNVTFRCDPISEHNRLYWYRQTLGQGPEFLTYFQNEAQLEKSRLLSDRFSAERPKGSFSTLEIQRTEQGDSAMYLCASSLLRLAGHNEQFFGPGTRLTVL.

This clonotype was observed a few times. This chain joins TRBV10-2 and TRBJ1-6; 9 positions agree with TRBD1. This CDR3 spans 19 amino acids. Unmatched junction bases numbered 13, after V lost 4 bases and J lost 3 bases. CDR1 and CDR2 (germline): WSHSY, SAAADI. The CDR3 region has the DNA TGCGCCAGCAGTGGGACAGGGGCCGTACCCCAACACTATAATTCACCCCTCCACTTT. Translating gives CASSGTGAVPQHYNSPLHF.

Many counts were recorded for this clonotype. This sequence joins TRBV11-1 and TRBJ2-1; 9 bases are shared with TRBD2. Losses at the gene ends were 5 bases for V and 7 bases for J; bases not matched to a gene: 21. The CDR3 runs to 19 residues. Germline CDR1 is SGHAT and CDR2 is FQDESV (reference sequence). Here the CDR3 reads CASSPLRLAGASRRNEQFF. The CDR3 nucleotides are TGTGCCAGCAGCCCCCTTCGATTAGCGGGAGCTTCCCGTCGGAATGAGCAGTTCTTC. Full variable domain (missing parts from reference TRBV11-1 and TRBJ2-1): EAEVAQSPRYKITEKSQAVAFWCDPISGHATLYWYRQILGQGPELLVQFQDESVVDDSQLPKDRFSAERLKGVDSTLKIQPAELGDSAMYLCASSPLRLAGASRRNEQFFGPGTRLTVL.

This clonotype has more than one count but fewer than ten. The J gene is TRBJ1-5, the V gene TRBV12-3 or TRBV12-4; no firm D call. The CDR3 spans 13 residues. V was pared by 6 bases and J by 6 bases, with 12 bases between. The CDR3 reads CASSVGGIQPQHF. For the CDR3, the DNA is TGTGCCAGCAGCGTCGGTGGAATTCAGCCCCAGCATTTT.

The V gene is TRBV10-3, the J gene TRBJ2-3, with 7 bases aligning to TRBD1. Germline V gene data show CDR1 as ENHRY and CDR2 as SYGVKD. The CDR3 is 16 amino acids. Losses at the gene ends were 4 bases for V and 4 bases for J; bases not matched to a gene: 11. The CDR3 sequence: CAISGPPGQGADTQYF. CDR3 coding DNA: TGTGCCATCAGTGGCCCCCCCGGCCAGGGGGCAGATACGCAGTATTTT.

The V call is TRBV7-9, the J call TRBJ2-1, with 7 bases matching TRBD1. Germline V lookup: CDR1 SEHNR, CDR2 FQNEAQ (reference sequence). J gave up 6 bases and V 0 bases, and 2 bases lay outside the gene matches. The CDR3 totals 14 residues. The CDR3 reads CASSLATGTNEQFF. For the CDR3, the DNA is TGTGCCAGCAGCTTAGCGACAGGGACCAATGAGCAGTTCTTC.

V gene TRBV2 combines with J gene TRBJ2-5; D gene ambiguous. V was trimmed by 1 base and J by 9 bases, leaving 6 bases between them. The CDR3 totals 11 residues. The germline CDR1 and CDR2 sequences are SNHLY and FYNNEI. CDR3 protein: CASSEGASQYF. The DNA of the CDR3 is TGTGCCAGCAGTGAAGGGGCTTCCCAGTACTTC.